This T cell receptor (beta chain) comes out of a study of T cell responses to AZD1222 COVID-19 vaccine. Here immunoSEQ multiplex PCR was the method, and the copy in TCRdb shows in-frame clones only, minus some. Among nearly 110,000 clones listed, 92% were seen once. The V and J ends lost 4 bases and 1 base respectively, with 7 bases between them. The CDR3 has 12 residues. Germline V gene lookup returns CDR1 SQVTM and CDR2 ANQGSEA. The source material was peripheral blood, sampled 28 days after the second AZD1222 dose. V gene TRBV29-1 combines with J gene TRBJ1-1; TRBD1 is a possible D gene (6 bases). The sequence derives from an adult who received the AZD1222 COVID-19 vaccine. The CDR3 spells CSVAGQNTEAFF. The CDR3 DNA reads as TGCAGCGTTGCGGGACAGAACACTGAAGCTTTCTTT.